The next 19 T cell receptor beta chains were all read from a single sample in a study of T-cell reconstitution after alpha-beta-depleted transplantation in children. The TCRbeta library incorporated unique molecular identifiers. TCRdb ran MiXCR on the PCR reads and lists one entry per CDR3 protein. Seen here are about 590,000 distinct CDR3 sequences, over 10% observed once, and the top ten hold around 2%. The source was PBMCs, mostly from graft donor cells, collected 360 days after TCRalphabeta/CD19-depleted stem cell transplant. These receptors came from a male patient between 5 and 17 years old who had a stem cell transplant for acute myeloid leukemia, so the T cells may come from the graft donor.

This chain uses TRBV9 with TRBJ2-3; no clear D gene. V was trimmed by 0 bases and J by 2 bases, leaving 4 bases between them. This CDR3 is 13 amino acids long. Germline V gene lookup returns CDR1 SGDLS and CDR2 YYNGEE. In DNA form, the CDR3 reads TGTGCCAGCAGCGTAGTTACCACAGATACGCAGTATTTT. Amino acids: CASSVVTTDTQYF.

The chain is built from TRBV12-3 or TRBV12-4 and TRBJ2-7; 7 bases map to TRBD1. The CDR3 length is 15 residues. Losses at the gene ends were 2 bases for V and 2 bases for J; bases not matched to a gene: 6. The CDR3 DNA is TGTGCCAGCAGTTTATGGTCAGGGGGAACCTACGAGCAGTACTTC. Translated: CASSLWSGGTYEQYF.

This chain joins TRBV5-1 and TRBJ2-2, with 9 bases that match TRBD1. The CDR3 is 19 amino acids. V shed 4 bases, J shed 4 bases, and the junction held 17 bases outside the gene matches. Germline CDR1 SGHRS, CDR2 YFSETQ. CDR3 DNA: TGCGCCAGCAGCCGCGGGACAGGGTTGGGAAGGGAGATCACCGGGGAGCTGTTTTTT. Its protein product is CASSRGTGLGREITGELFF.

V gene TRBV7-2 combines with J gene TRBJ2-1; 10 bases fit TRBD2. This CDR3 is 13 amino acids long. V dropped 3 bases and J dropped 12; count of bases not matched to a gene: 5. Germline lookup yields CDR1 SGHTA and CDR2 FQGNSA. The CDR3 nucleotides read TGTGCCAGCAGCTTTGAGCGGGAGGGACGGCAGTTCTTC. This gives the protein CASSFEREGRQFF.

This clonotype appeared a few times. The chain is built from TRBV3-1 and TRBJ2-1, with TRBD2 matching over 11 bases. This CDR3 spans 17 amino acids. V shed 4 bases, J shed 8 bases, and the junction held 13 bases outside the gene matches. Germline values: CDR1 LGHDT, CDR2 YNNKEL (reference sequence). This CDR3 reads CASSLGGLADTTDEQFF. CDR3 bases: TGTGCCAGCAGCCTAGGGGGACTAGCGGATACTACGGATGAGCAGTTCTTC.

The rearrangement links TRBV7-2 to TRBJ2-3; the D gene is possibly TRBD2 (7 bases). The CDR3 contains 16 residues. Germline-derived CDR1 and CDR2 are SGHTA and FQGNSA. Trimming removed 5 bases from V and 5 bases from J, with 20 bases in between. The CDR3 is CASSPLGGAMRDTQYF. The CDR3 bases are TGTGCCAGCAGCCCTCTTGGGGGGGCCATGCGAGATACGCAGTATTTT.

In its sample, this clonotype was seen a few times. This CDR3 is CASSHGGWGELFF. The CDR3 DNA reads TGCGCCAGCAGCCACGGGGGTTGGGGGGAGCTGTTTTTT. This chain links TRBV4-3 with TRBJ2-2, with D possibly matching TRBD2 (6 bases). Germline CDR1 reads LGHNA; CDR2 reads YSLEER. This CDR3 is 13 amino acids long. V shed 3 bases and J shed 8 bases, with 10 bases lying between them.

CDR3 sequence: CASTPRGGPNEQYF. CDR3 sequence (DNA): TGTGCCAGCACCCCCCGGGGGGGACCCAACGAGCAGTACTTC. This sequence joins TRBV6-1 and TRBJ2-7; 8 nucleotides line up with TRBD2. Trimming cost V 7 bases and J 5 bases; bases outside gene matches: 10. This CDR3 contains 14 residues. CDR1 and CDR2 from the germline V gene are MNHNS and SASEGT.

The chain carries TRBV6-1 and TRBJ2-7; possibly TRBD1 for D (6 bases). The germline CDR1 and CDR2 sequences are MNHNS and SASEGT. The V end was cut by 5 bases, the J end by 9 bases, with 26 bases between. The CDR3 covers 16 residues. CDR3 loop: CASSLGAILLSSGQYF. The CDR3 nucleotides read TGTGCCAGCAGTCTGGGGGCGATACTTCTTAGTTCAGGGCAGTACTTC.

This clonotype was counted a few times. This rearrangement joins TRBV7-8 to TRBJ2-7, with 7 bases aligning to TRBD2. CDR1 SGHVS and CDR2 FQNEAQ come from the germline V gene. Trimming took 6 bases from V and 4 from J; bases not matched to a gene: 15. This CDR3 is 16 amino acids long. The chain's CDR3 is CASRRALAEGNYEQYF. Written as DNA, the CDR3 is TGTGCCAGCAGAAGGGCCCTAGCGGAGGGGAATTACGAGCAGTACTTC.

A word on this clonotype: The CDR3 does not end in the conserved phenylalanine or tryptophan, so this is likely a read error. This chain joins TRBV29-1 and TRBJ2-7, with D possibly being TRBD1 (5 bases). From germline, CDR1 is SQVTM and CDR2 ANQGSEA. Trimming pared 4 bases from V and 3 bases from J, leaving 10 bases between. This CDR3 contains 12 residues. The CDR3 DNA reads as TGCAGCGTTGGGCAGGGCATCTACGAGCAGTACTTA. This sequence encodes CSVGQGIYEQYL.

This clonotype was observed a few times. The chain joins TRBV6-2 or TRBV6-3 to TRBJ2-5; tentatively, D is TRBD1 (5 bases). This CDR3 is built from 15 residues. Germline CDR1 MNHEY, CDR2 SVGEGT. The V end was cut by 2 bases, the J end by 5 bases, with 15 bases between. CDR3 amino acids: CASSYGAPNWETQYF. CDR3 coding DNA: TGTGCCAGCAGTTACGGGGCACCGAACTGGGAGACCCAGTACTTC.

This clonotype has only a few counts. The CDR3 sequence: CASSSLIRTEAFF. CDR3 DNA: TGTGCCAGCAGTTCCTTGATTAGGACTGAAGCTTTCTTT. This sequence joins TRBV6-5 and TRBJ1-1; D is ambiguous. The CDR3 contains 13 residues. Germline values: CDR1 MNHEY, CDR2 SVGAGI. The ends were cut back, 4 bases at V and 5 bases at J, with 11 bases in the middle.

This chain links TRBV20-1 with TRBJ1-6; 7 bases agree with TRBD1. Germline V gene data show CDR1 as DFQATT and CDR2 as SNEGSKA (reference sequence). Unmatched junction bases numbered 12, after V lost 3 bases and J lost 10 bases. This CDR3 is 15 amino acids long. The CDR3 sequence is CSASALTGLQSPLHF. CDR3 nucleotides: TGCAGTGCTAGTGCTCTGACAGGGTTGCAATCACCCCTCCACTTT.

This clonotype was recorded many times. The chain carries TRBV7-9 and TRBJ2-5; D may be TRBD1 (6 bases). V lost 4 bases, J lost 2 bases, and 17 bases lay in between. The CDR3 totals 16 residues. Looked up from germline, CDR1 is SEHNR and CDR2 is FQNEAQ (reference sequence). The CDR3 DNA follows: TGTGCCAGCAGCTCGCCGGCAGGGGCTTCACAAGAGACCCAGTACTTC. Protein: CASSSPAGASQETQYF.

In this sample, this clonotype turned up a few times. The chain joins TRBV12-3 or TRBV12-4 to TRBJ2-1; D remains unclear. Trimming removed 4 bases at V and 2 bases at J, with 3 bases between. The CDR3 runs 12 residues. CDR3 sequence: CASSWPYNEQFF. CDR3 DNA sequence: TGTGCCAGCAGTTGGCCCTACAATGAGCAGTTCTTC.

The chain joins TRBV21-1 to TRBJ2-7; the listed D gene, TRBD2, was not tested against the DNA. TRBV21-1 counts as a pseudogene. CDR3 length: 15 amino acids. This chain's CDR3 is CASSKPGPPNYEQYF. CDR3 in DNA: TGTGCCAGCAGCAAACCCGGCCCCCCGAACTACGAGCAGTACTTC.

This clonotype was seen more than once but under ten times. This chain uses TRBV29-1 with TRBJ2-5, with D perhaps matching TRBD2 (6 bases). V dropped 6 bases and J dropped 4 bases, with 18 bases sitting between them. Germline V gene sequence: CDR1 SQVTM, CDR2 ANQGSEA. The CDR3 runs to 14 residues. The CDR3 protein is CSVGGGVSGETQYF. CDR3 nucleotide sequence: TGCAGCGTGGGCGGAGGGGTGAGCGGAGAGACCCAGTACTTC.

The CDR3 sequence: CASSRLEYSSYNEQFF. The CDR3, as DNA: TGCGCCAGCAGTAGACTCGAGTATAGCTCCTACAATGAGCAGTTCTTC. The chain recombines TRBV5-1 with TRBJ2-1; D remains ambiguous. V lost 5 bases and J lost 0, with 15 bases in between. Germline assignment: CDR1 SGHRS and CDR2 YFSETQ. The CDR3 consists of 16 residues. Full variable domain (outside the CDR3, taken from reference TRBV5-1 and TRBJ2-1): KAGVTQTPRYLIKTRGQQVTLSCSPISGHRSVSWYQQTPGQGLQFLFEYFSETQRNKGNFPGRFSGRQFSNSRSEMNVSTLELGDSALYLCASSRLEYSSYNEQFFGPGTRLTVL.